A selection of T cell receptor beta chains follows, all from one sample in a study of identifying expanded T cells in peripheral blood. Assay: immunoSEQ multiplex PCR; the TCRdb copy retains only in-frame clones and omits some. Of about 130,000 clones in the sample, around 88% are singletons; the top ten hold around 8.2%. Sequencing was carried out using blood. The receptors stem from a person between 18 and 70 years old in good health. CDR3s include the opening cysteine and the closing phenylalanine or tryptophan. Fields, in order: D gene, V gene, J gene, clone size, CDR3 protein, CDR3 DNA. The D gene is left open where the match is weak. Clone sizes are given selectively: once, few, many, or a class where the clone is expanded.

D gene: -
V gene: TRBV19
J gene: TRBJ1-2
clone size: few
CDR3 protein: CASSSRNYGYTF
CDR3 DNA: TGTGCCAGTAGTAGTCGGAACTATGGCTACACCTTC

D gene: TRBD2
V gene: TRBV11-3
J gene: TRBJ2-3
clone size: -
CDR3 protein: CASSHTSGRGTDTQYF
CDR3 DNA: TGTGCCAGCAGCCACACTAGCGGGAGGGGCACAGATACGCAGTATTTT

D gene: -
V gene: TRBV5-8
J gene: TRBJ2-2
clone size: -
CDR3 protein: CASSLVGRTNTGELFF
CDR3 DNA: TGTGCCAGCAGCTTGGTGGGCAGAACGAACACCGGGGAGCTGTTTTTT

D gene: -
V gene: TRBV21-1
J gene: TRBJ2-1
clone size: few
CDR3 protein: CASHPRGLLSYNEQFF
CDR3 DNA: TGTGCCAGCCACCCTCGGGGACTCCTATCTTACAATGAGCAGTTCTTC

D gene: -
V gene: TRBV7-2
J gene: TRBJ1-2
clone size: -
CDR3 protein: CASSPVPVNYGYTF
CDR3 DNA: TGTGCCAGCAGCCCCGTGCCGGTTAACTATGGCTACACCTTC

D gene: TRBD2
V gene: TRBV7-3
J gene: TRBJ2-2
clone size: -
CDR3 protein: CASSSSIAGGGNTGELFF
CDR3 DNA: TGTGCCAGCAGCTCATCAATAGCGGGAGGTGGGAACACCGGGGAGCTGTTTTTT

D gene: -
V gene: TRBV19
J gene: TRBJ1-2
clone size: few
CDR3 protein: CASSTGGRTDYGYTF
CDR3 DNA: TGTGCCAGTAGTACGGGGGGACGGACGGACTATGGCTACACCTTC

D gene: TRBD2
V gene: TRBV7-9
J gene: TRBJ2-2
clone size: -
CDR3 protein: CASSLAWTSDTGELFF
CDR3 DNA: TGTGCCAGCAGCTTAGCTTGGACTAGCGACACCGGGGAGCTGTTTTTT

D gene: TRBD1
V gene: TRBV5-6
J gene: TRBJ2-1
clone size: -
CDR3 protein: CASSGNRGLVGEQFF
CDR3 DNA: TGTGCCAGCAGCGGGAACAGGGGGCTGGTAGGTGAGCAGTTCTTC

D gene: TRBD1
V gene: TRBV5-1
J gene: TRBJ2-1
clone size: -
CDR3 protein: CASSYRDSRDNEQFF
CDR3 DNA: TGCGCCAGCAGCTACCGGGACAGTCGAGACAATGAGCAGTTCTTC

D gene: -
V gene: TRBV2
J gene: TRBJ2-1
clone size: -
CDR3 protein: CASNRDAHNEQFF
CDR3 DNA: TGTGCCAGCAACCGGGACGCCCACAATGAGCAGTTCTTC

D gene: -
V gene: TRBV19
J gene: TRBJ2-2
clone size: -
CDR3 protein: CASNTPGGGAGELFF
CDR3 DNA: TGTGCCAGTAACACTCCAGGCGGCGGGGCCGGGGAGCTGTTTTTT

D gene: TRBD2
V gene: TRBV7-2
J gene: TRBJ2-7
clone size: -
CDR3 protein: CASSLVAGEYEQYF
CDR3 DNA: TGTGCCAGCAGCTTAGTAGCGGGAGAATACGAGCAGTACTTC

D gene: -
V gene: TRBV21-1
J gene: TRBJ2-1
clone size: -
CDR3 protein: CASSETPGFKNEQFF
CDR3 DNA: TGTGCCAGCAGCGAGACACCGGGCTTCAAGAATGAGCAGTTCTTC

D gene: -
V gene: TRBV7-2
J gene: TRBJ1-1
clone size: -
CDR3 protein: CASSQVGGNTEAFF
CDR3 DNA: TGTGCCAGCAGCCAAGTCGGCGGTAACACTGAAGCTTTCTTT

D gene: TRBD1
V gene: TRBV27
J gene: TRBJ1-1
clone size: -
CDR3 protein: CASTGTANTEAFF
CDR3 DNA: TGTGCCAGCACGGGGACAGCGAACACTGAAGCTTTCTTT

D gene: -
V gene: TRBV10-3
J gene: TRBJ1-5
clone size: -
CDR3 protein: CAISALGQPQHF
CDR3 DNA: TGTGCCATCAGTGCCCTTGGGCAGCCCCAGCATTTT

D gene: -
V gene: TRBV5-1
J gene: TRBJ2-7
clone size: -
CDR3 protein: CASRSPGVAASYEQYF
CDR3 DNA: TGCGCCAGCAGAAGCCCGGGGGTAGCGGCCTCCTACGAGCAGTACTTC

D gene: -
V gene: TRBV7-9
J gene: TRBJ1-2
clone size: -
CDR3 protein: CASSLGRVSGYTF
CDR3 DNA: TGTGCCAGCAGCCTCGGGAGGGTTAGCGGCTACACCTTC

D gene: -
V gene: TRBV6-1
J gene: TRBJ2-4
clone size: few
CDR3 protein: CASARDTVAKNIQYF
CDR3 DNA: TGTGCCAGCGCTCGGGACACTGTAGCCAAAAACATTCAGTACTTC

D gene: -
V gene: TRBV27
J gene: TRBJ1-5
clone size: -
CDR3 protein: CASSGGDFDQPQHF
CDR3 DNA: TGTGCCAGCAGTGGGGGGGACTTTGATCAGCCCCAGCATTTT

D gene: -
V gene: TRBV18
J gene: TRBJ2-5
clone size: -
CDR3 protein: CASSPGAGETQYF
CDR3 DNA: TGTGCCAGCTCACCGGGGGCAGGAGAGACCCAGTACTTC

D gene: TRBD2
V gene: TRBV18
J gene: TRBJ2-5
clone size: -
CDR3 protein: CASSPPWTRAQETQYF
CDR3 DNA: TGTGCCAGCTCACCACCCTGGACTAGGGCACAAGAGACCCAGTACTTC

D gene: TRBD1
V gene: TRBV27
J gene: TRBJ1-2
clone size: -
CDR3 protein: CASRGTGLNYGYTF
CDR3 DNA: TGTGCCAGCAGAGGGACAGGTCTAAACTATGGCTACACCTTC

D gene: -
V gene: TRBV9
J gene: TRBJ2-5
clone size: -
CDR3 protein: CASSPVGTGETQYF
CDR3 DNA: TGTGCCAGCAGCCCCGTAGGGACGGGGGAGACCCAGTACTTC

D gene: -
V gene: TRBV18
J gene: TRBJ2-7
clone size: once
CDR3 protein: CASSRSSYEQYF
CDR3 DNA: TGTGCCAGCTCGCGGAGCTCCTACGAGCAGTACTTC

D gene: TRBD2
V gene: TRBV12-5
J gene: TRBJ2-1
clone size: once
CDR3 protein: CASTAGGSSYNEQFF
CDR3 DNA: TGTGCTAGTACAGCGGGGGGAAGCTCCTACAATGAGCAGTTCTTC

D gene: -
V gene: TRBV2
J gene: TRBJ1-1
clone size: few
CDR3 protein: CASRQGLASEAFF
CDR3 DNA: TGTGCCAGCAGACAGGGTTTGGCCTCTGAAGCTTTCTTT

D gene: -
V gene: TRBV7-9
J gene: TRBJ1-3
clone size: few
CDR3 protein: CASSLEGGTSTIYF
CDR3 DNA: TGTGCCAGCAGCTTAGAGGGGGGAACCTCCACCATATATTTT

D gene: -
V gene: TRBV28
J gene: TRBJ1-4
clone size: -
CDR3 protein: CASSAQGSTNEKLFF
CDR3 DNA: TGTGCCAGCAGTGCTCAGGGAAGTACTAATGAAAAACTGTTTTTT

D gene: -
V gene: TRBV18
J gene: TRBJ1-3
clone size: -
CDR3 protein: CASSVQVTGNTIYF
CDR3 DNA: TGTGCCAGCTCAGTACAGGTTACTGGAAACACCATATATTTT

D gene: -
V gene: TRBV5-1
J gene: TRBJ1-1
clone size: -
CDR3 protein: CASSSDMNTEAFF
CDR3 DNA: TGCGCCAGCAGCTCGGATATGAACACTGAAGCTTTCTTT

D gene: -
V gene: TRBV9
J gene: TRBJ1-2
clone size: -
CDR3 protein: CASSASGTQNYGYTF
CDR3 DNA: TGTGCCAGCAGCGCTTCCGGGACGCAGAACTATGGCTACACCTTC

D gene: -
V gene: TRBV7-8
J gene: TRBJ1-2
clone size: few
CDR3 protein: CASSSQTDSYGYTF
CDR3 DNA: TGTGCCAGCAGCTCCCAGACAGATTCCTATGGCTACACCTTC

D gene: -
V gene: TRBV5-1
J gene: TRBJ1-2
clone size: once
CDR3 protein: CASSLGGRLDYGYTF
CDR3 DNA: TGCGCCAGCAGCTTGGGGGGGCGCTTGGACTATGGCTACACCTTC

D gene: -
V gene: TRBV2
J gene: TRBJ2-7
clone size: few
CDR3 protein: CASTQSLGYEQYF
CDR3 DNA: TGTGCCAGCACCCAAAGTCTGGGTTACGAGCAGTACTTC

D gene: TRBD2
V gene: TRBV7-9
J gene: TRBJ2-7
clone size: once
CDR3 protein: CASSPGTSGSPSSYEQYF
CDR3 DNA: TGTGCCAGCAGCCCTGGGACTAGCGGGAGCCCAAGCTCCTACGAGCAGTACTTC

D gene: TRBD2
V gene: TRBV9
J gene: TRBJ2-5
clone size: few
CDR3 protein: CASSVGLAEETQYF
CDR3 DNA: TGTGCCAGCAGCGTGGGACTAGCGGAAGAGACCCAGTACTTC

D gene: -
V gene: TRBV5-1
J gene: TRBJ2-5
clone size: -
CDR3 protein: CASGYPGVGTQYF
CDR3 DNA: TGCGCCAGCGGATATCCAGGGGTGGGGACCCAGTACTTC

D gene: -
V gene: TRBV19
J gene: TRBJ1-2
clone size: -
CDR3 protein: CASSNELSYGYTF
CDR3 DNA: TGTGCCAGTAGCAACGAGCTCTCCTATGGCTACACCTTC

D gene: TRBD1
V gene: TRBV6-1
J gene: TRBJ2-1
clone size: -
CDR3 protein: CASSQDRADNEQFF
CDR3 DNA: TGTGCCAGCAGTCAGGACAGGGCAGACAATGAGCAGTTCTTC

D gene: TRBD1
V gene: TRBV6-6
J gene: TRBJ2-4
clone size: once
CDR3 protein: CASSTQGADKNIQYF
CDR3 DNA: TGTGCCAGCAGCACTCAGGGGGCGGACAAAAACATTCAGTACTTC

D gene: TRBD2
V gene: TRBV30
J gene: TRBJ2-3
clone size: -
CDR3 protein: CAWSVGGGTDTQYF
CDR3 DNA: TGTGCCTGGAGTGTTGGGGGGGGAACAGATACGCAGTATTTT

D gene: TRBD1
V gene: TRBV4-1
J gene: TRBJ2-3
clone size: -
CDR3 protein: CASSQVGGVPTDTQYF
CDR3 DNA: TGCGCCAGCAGCCAAGTAGGGGGCGTACCGACAGATACGCAGTATTTT

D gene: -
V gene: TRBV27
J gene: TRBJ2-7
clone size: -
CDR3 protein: CASNNQGGSYEQYF
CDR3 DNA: TGTGCCAGCAATAACCAGGGTGGGTCCTACGAGCAGTACTTC

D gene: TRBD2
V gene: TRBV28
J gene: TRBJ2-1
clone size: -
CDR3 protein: CASSPGGLAERPGEQFF
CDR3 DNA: TGTGCCAGCAGTCCCGGAGGACTAGCGGAAAGGCCTGGTGAGCAGTTCTTC

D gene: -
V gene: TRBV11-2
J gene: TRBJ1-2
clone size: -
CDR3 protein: CASSLSVGRTYGYTF
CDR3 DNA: TGTGCCAGCAGCTTAAGCGTGGGACGCACGTATGGCTACACCTTC

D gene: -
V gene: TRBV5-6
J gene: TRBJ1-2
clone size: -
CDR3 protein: CASSPRQRANYGYTF
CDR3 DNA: TGTGCCAGCAGCCCTCGACAGCGGGCTAACTATGGCTACACCTTC

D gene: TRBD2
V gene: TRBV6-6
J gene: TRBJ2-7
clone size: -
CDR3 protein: CASSRGLAGGEQYF
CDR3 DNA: TGTGCCAGCAGCCGGGGACTAGCGGGAGGAGAGCAGTACTTC

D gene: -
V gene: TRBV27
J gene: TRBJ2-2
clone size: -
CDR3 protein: CASSSGTGETGELFF
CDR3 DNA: TGTGCCAGCAGTTCCGGGACTGGAGAGACCGGGGAGCTGTTTTTT

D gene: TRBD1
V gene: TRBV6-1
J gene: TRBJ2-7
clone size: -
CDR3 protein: CASSEGTGSYEQYF
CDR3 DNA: TGTGCCAGCAGTGAAGGGACAGGATCCTACGAGCAGTACTTC

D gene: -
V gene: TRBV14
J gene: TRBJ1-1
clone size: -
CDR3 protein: CASSQVGNTEAFF
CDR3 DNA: TGTGCCAGCAGCCAAGTGGGGAACACTGAAGCTTTCTTT

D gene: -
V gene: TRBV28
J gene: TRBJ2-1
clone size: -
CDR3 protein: CASRTGTAAYNEQFF
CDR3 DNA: TGTGCCAGCAGGACCGGGACTGCAGCCTACAATGAGCAGTTCTTC

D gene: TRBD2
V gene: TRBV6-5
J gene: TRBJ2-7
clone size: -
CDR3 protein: CASSYGGAGGYEQYF
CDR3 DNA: TGTGCCAGCAGTTACGGAGGCGCGGGAGGCTACGAGCAGTACTTC

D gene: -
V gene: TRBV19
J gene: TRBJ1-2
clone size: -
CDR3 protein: CASSMASYGYTF
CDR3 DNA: TGTGCCAGTAGTATGGCGTCTTATGGCTACACCTTC

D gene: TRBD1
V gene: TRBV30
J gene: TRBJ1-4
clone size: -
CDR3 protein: CAWSVMAGGEKLFF
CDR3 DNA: TGTGCCTGGAGTGTAATGGCAGGGGGTGAAAAACTGTTTTTT

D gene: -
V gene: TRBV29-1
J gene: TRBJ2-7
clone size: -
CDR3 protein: CSVGVLHEQYF
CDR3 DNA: TGCAGCGTGGGGGTACTTCACGAGCAGTACTTC

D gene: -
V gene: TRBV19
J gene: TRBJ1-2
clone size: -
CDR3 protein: CASALPASGGRLYGYTF
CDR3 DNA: TGTGCCAGTGCCCTCCCAGCGTCGGGGGGGCGCCTCTATGGCTACACCTTC

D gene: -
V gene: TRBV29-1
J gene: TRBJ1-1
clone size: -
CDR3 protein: CSVAPGTKNTEAFF
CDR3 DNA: TGCAGCGTGGCCCCCGGGACAAAGAACACTGAAGCTTTCTTT